The 16 T cell receptor beta chains below were found in one sample sequenced in a study of blood T cells in healthy people across ages. Primed by a sample-barcoded 5' primer and a J-beta primer mix, a second PCR proceeded for about 6 to 12 cycles. TCRdb redid the calling of the 5' RACE reads with MiXCR, one entry per CDR3 protein. The data show 630,000 or so distinct CDR3 sequences, with about 30% seen just once and approximately 15% held by the top ten. Sequencing was performed on blood. The receptor source for this set is a woman of 80 years or more in good health.

This clonotype was seen a few times. Being one base from a much bigger clone, this may be a read error. The chain recombines TRBV7-9 with TRBJ1-2; D is unresolved. The germline gives CDR1 SEHNR, CDR2 FQNEAQ (reference sequence). The V gene lost 1 base and the J gene lost 4 bases, with 13 bases spanning the gap. The CDR3 is made up of 15 amino acids. Here the CDR3 reads CASSLDVARRYGYTF. The CDR3 DNA follows: TGTGCCAGCAGCTTAGATGTGGCACGTCGCTATGGCTACACCTTC.

Comment on this clonotype: A much larger clone sits a single nucleotide away, making a read error possible. The chain recombines TRBV4-3 with TRBJ1-4; 10 positions agree with TRBD1. The junction had 8 bases not matched to a gene; V was cut back by 2 bases and J by 8 bases. CDR3 length: 16 amino acids. The germline V gene encodes CDR1 LGHNA and CDR2 YSLEER. The CDR3 nucleotides read TGCGCCAGCAGCCAATATTACGGGACAGGGGACGAAAAACTGTTTTTT. It translates to CASSQYYGTGDEKLFF.

Many counts were recorded for this clonotype. The junction shows a germline mismatch at one end, possibly a read error. The rearrangement joins TRBV6-1 to TRBJ1-6, with TRBD1 matching 9 bases. From germline, CDR1 is MNHNS and CDR2 SASEGT. This CDR3 spans 15 amino acids. CDR3 DNA sequence: TGTGCCAGCCGTGACAGGGGGTCCTATAATTCACCCCTCCACTTT. Translated, it gives CASRDRGSYNSPLHF.

In this sample, this clonotype turned up many times. This chain links TRBV5-1 with TRBJ2-7; no definite D call. This CDR3 region has 14 residues. Germline assignment: CDR1 SGHRS and CDR2 YFSETQ. V lost 2 bases and J 0 bases, leaving 9 bases between the germline ends. This CDR3 reads CASSFRPSSYEQYF. Here the CDR3 DNA reads TGCGCCAGCAGCTTTCGACCGAGCTCCTACGAGCAGTACTTC. The full variable domain, rest sourced from reference TRBV5-1 and TRBJ2-7, is KAGVTQTPRYLIKTRGQQVTLSCSPISGHRSVSWYQQTPGQGLQFLFEYFSETQRNKGNFPGRFSGRQFSNSRSEMNVSTLELGDSALYLCASSFRPSSYEQYFGPGTRLTVT.

The sample holds many counts of this clonotype. The rearrangement uses TRBV7-8 and TRBJ2-7; 14 nucleotides align to TRBD2. The germline V gene encodes CDR1 SGHVS and CDR2 FQNEAQ. The CDR3 has 18 residues. Losses at the gene ends were 5 bases for V and 0 bases for J; bases not matched to a gene: 9. The CDR3 here is CASSLGTSGGPSSYEQYF. CDR3 coding DNA: TGTGCCAGCAGCCTGGGGACTAGCGGGGGCCCCAGCTCCTACGAGCAGTACTTC. Using reference TRBV7-8 and TRBJ2-7 for the parts outside the CDR3, the full variable domain is GAGVSQSPRYKVAKRGQDVALRCDPISGHVSLFWYQQALGQGPEFLTYFQNEAQLDKSGLPSDRFFAERPEGSVSTLKIQRTQQEDSAVYLCASSLGTSGGPSSYEQYFGPGTRLTVT.

This clonotype has only a few counts. This chain uses TRBV6-1 with TRBJ2-5, with TRBD1 as a possible D gene (6 bases). The CDR3 covers 14 residues. In germline, CDR1 is MNHNS, CDR2 SASEGT. V lost 4 bases and J lost 5, with 14 bases in between. This chain's CDR3 is CASSGNRVGETQYF. CDR3 bases: TGTGCCAGCAGTGGAAACAGGGTTGGTGAGACCCAGTACTTC.

J is TRBJ2-7 and V is TRBV9; D is tentatively TRBD1 or TRBD2 (5 bases each). CDR1 is SGDLS and CDR2 is YYNGEE in the germline V gene. Deletions cut 3 bases from V and 3 bases from J, with 16 bases between. This CDR3 region has 15 residues. The CDR3 reads CASSERDGIYYEQYF. In nucleotides, the CDR3 is TGTGCCAGCAGCGAACGGGACGGCATCTACTACGAGCAGTACTTC.

This clonotype was observed a few times. A much more abundant neighbour one base away suggests this may be a read error. The chain joins TRBV5-1 to TRBJ2-1, with TRBD2 matching over 8 bases. The CDR3 has 15 residues. The trim removed 0 bases at V and 8 bases at J, leaving 7 bases unmatched. Germline-derived CDR1 and CDR2 are SGHRS and YFSETQ. CDR3 region: CASSLDGTSCDEQFF. CDR3 nucleotides: TGCGCCAGCAGCTTGGACGGGACTAGTTGCGATGAGCAGTTCTTC.

The chain joins TRBV20-1 to TRBJ2-1; 7 positions match TRBD1. Germline-derived CDR1 and CDR2 are DFQATT and SNEGSKA (reference sequence). J gave up 1 base and V 0 bases, and 3 bases lay outside the gene matches. The CDR3 totals 15 residues. CDR3 coding DNA: TGCAGTGCTAGAGATCGGGACAGTTCCTACAATGAGCAGTTCTTC. Translation: CSARDRDSSYNEQFF.

In this sample, this clonotype turned up many times. The rearrangement links TRBV30 to TRBJ2-7; 8 bases line up with TRBD2. This CDR3 comprises 17 residues. CDR1 is GTSNPN and CDR2 is SVGIG in the germline V gene (reference sequence). The V and J ends lost 4 bases and 5 bases, in that order; junction bases with no gene match: 19. The CDR3 DNA follows: TGTGCCTGGATCGCTGTCCCCGGGGGGGCCTCAGGAAACGAGCAGTACTTC. It yields the protein CAWIAVPGGASGNEQYF.

This clonotype showed up many times. This chain uses TRBV15 with TRBJ2-5; possibly TRBD1 or TRBD2 for D (5 bases each). This CDR3 is 17 amino acids long. V lost 2 bases and J 5 bases, leaving 21 bases between the germline ends. Germline CDR1 LNHNV, CDR2 YYDKDF (reference sequence). CDR3 sequence reads: CATSRLTSAGRMETQYF. As DNA, the CDR3 is TGTGCCACCAGCAGACTGACGTCGGCAGGGAGAATGGAGACCCAGTACTTC.

Regarding this clonotype: A clone one base away is much larger, so this may be a read error. V gene TRBV7-2 combines with J gene TRBJ2-1, with 8 bases fitting TRBD1. The tail of the sequence fits TRBJ2-7 better, so the J call may be wrong. The CDR3 covers 16 residues. CDR1 and CDR2 from the germline V gene are SGHTA and FQGNSA. CDR3 region: CASSLRSRGLYNEQYF. The CDR3 region has the DNA TGTGCCAGCAGCTTAAGGAGCAGGGGGCTTTACAATGAGCAGTACTTC.

This clonotype was detected many times. This chain uses TRBV5-1 with TRBJ2-7; 8 nucleotides line up with TRBD2. V lost 2 bases and J lost 0; bases outside the gene matches: 4. Looked up from germline, CDR1 is SGHRS and CDR2 is YFSETQ. The CDR3 spans 15 residues. For the CDR3, the DNA is TGCGCCAGCAGCTTTAGCGGGGCGAGCTCCTACGAGCAGTACTTC. It is translated as CASSFSGASSYEQYF.

J is TRBJ2-5 and V is TRBV20-1; 9 bases line up with TRBD2. Looked up from germline, CDR1 is DFQATT and CDR2 is SNEGSKA (reference sequence). With 4 bases clipped from V and 3 bases from J, the junction kept 3 bases outside the gene matches. CDR3 length: 13 amino acids. CDR3 residues: CSATSGGKETQYF. DNA for the CDR3: TGCAGTGCTACAAGCGGGGGGAAAGAGACCCAGTACTTC.

Many counts were recorded for this clonotype. V is TRBV20-1 and J is TRBJ2-7, with 9 bases identical to TRBD1. Trimming at V came to 1 base and at J to 7 bases, leaving 8 bases not matched to a gene. In germline, CDR1 is DFQATT, CDR2 SNEGSKA (reference sequence). There are 14 residues in the CDR3. CDR3 sequence: CSARAGTGRYEQYF. For the CDR3, the DNA is TGCAGTGCTAGAGCCGGGACAGGGCGGTATGAGCAGTACTTC.

On this clonotype: The junction and the germline gene differ at one end; a read error may be behind it. The chain employs TRBV3-1 and TRBJ2-3; no clear D. Germline V gene sequence: CDR1 LGHDT, CDR2 YNNKEL (reference sequence). The CDR3 is 15 amino acids. CDR3: CAGSLGSLGTDTQYF. DNA for the CDR3: TGTGCCGGCAGCCTGGGATCACTCGGCACAGATACGCAGTATTTT.